This TCR beta chain was identified during a study of CD8 T cells in ankylosing spondylitis. Whole-study results and caveats: One TCR beta motif, made up of about 8 highly homologous variants, appeared characteristic of ankylosing spondylitis blood. Existing reports had already noted some motif variants in reactive arthritis synovial fluid and blood. Within matched ankylosing spondylitis synovial fluid, disease-linked clones were reportedly significantly enriched.

Libraries of TCR beta came from quantitative 5'-RACE with molecular barcodes. TCRdb reanalysed the 5' RACE reads using MiXCR and keeps one entry per CDR3 protein. The sample records some 840,000 distinct CDR3 sequences, about 12% being singletons. The V segment lost 4 bases and the J segment 8 bases; nucleotides outside the gene matches: 9. Germline V CDR1 and CDR2: MNHEY, SMNVEV (reference sequence). The CDR3 loop spans 15 amino acids. In the case of this clonotype: What it binds is unknown.

The TCR comes from a male donor with ankylosing spondylitis. The sequenced sample consisted of blood, either unsorted or a sorted T cell fraction (not recorded which). The genes are TRBV27 and TRBJ1-4, with 8 positions matching TRBD1. The CDR3 loop is CASSSVDRVGEKLFF. The CDR3 bases are TGTGCCAGCAGTTCGGTGGACAGGGTTGGGGAAAAACTGTTTTTT. Drawing the rest from reference TRBV27 and TRBJ1-4, the complete variable domain is EAQVTQNPRYLITVTGKKLTVTCSQNMNHEYMSWYRQDPGLGLRQIYYSMNVEVTDKGDVPEGYKVSRKEKRNFPLILESPSPNQTSLYFCASSSVDRVGEKLFFGSGTQLSVL.